The rows below give T cell receptor beta chains drawn from one sample of a study of graft-versus-host responses after intestinal transplantation. This table comes from immunoSEQ multiplex PCR, and its TCRdb copy is limited to in-frame clones, with some not included. Of about 64,000 clones listed, 85% to 95% are singletons. Their recognized antigens are unknown. The sample was unstimulated CD8+ T cells sorted from spleen or lymph node cells, taken before transplant. Receptors originate from a human donor who was the organ donor for an intestinal transplant. Each CDR3 is given with its conserved first and last residue. The D gene is left open where the match is weak. Only some rows state a clone size, as once, few, many or a class for expanded clones.

d_call j_call v_call clone_size cdr3_nt cdr3_aa
- TRBJ2-7 TRBV4-3 - TGCGCCAGCAGCCCCCAGTGGGGCTATTCGTTCTACGAGCAGTACTTC CASSPQWGYSFYEQYF
- TRBJ2-7 TRBV27 - TGTGCCAGCAGTCTTTCCGGGGCCTACGAGCAGTACTTC CASSLSGAYEQYF
TRBD2 TRBJ2-1 TRBV28 - TGTGCCAGCAGTTTTCTGCTAGCGGGAGGCTCCTACAATGAGCAGTTCTTC CASSFLLAGGSYNEQFF
- TRBJ2-2 TRBV15 - TGTGCCACCAGCAGAGACGGGAGCACCGGGGAGCTGTTTTTT CATSRDGSTGELFF
TRBD1 TRBJ1-3 TRBV5-6 - TGTGCCAGCAGCTCAGGGACAGCCTCTGGAAACACCATATATTTT CASSSGTASGNTIYF
TRBD2 TRBJ2-1 TRBV5-4 - TGTGCCAGCAGCGGGACCGCTAGCGGAAATTACAATGAGCAGTTCTTC CASSGTASGNYNEQFF
- TRBJ2-3 TRBV7-9 - TGTGCCAGCAGCGGCCTGGGAGAGGGCCCTTTAACAGATACGCAGTATTTT CASSGLGEGPLTDTQYF
- TRBJ2-3 TRBV7-9 - TGTGCCAGCAGCTTAAGCCTAACCCTCACAGATACGCAGTATTTT CASSLSLTLTDTQYF
TRBD1 TRBJ1-4 TRBV9 - TGTGCCAGCAGCCCGGGACAGGGGGCAACTAATGAAAAACTGTTTTTT CASSPGQGATNEKLFF
- TRBJ1-1 TRBV7-6 - TGTGCCAGCAGCTTAGGTCAGGGCGCTTTTATTGAAGCTTTCTTT CASSLGQGAFIEAFF
TRBD1 TRBJ2-7 TRBV27 few TGTGCCAGCAGCAGACAGGGGGCCTTTTACGAGCAGTACTTC CASSRQGAFYEQYF
- TRBJ2-7 TRBV19 - TGTGCCAGTAGTATCTTGGGCCGGGAATACGAGCAGTACTTC CASSILGREYEQYF
TRBD2 TRBJ2-1 TRBV5-8 - TGTGCCAGCAGCTTGTGGACTAGCGTCTACAATGAGCAGTTCTTC CASSLWTSVYNEQFF
- TRBJ1-1 TRBV7-9 - TGTGCCAGCAGCTTAAAGGAGCGCACTGAAGCTTTCTTT CASSLKERTEAFF
- TRBJ1-5 TRBV19 - TGTGCCAGTAGTACAGATTATAGCAATCAGCCCCAGCATTTT CASSTDYSNQPQHF
- TRBJ1-1 TRBV5-6 few TGTGCCAGCAGCTTATCAGGGATGAACACTGAAGCTTTCTTT CASSLSGMNTEAFF
TRBD1 TRBJ1-2 TRBV28 - TGTGCCAGCAGTTGGGGCCTAGACAGGGGCTATGGCTACACCTTC CASSWGLDRGYGYTF
- TRBJ2-1 TRBV28 - TGTGCCAGCAGTTACAGGGGGGGCTTAGTCGAGCAGTTCTTC CASSYRGGLVEQFF
TRBD1 TRBJ1-2 TRBV29-1 - TGCAGCGTTGAGGGACAGCGTGGGGGCTACACCTTC CSVEGQRGGYTF
TRBD1 TRBJ1-6 TRBV28 - TGTGCCAGCAGTTTATGGTCCCCCGGACAGGCCCCTTCACCCCTCCACTTT CASSLWSPGQAPSPLHF
- TRBJ2-7 TRBV6-1 - TGTGCCAGCACGGCAGGGTTCTACGAGCAGTACTTC CASTAGFYEQYF
TRBD1 TRBJ2-7 TRBV29-1 - TGCAGCGTTGAGAGGGACAGGGGATCCGAGCAGTACTTC CSVERDRGSEQYF
- TRBJ2-7 TRBV28 - TGTGCCAGCAGTTTACCGGGTTTCCGGGGGTCTGAATATTATGGCTACGAGCAGTACTTC CASSLPGFRGSEYYGYEQYF
- TRBJ1-2 TRBV9 - TGTGCCAGCAGCGTAGGAGTTCCCGGTGGCTACACCTTC CASSVGVPGGYTF
- TRBJ2-3 TRBV7-8 - TGTGCCAGCAGCCAGCCCACAGGGATCACAGATACGCAGTATTTT CASSQPTGITDTQYF
- TRBJ1-5 TRBV5-8 - TGTGCCAGCAGCCTAGGACAGTACAATCAGCCCCAGCATTTT CASSLGQYNQPQHF
- TRBJ1-2 TRBV7-9 - TGTGCCAGCAGCTTAACGGGTCGGCCCTATGGCTACACCTTC CASSLTGRPYGYTF
- TRBJ2-3 TRBV4-3 - TGCGCCAGCAGCCAAGAAATCGGGCAGGGTGGTGATACGCAGTATTTT CASSQEIGQGGDTQYF
- TRBJ2-3 TRBV30 - TGTGCCTGGAGTGGAGGACCAGGACTTACAGATACGCAGTATTTT CAWSGGPGLTDTQYF
- TRBJ2-6 TRBV18 - TGTGCCAGCTCACCCACGTTAACAGTCTCTGGGGCCAACGTCCTGACTTTC CASSPTLTVSGANVLTF
- TRBJ2-1 TRBV30 - TGTGCCTGGAGCTCCCCCCACTACCCGGCCTACAATGAGCAGTTCTTC CAWSSPHYPAYNEQFF
- TRBJ2-7 TRBV27 - TGTGCCAGCACCCCGGACGGGATCTACGAGCAGTACTTC CASTPDGIYEQYF
- TRBJ2-1 TRBV2 - TGTGCCTCGCCACGGGTCCCAAGGCGGATATACAATGAGCAGTTCTTC CASPRVPRRIYNEQFF
- TRBJ2-7 TRBV27 - TGTGCCAGCAGTTTGGGGCGTGACTACGAGCAGTACTTC CASSLGRDYEQYF
TRBD2 TRBJ2-3 TRBV2 - TGTGCCCAGCGGGATCAGTTTGGACTAGCGGGAGTTGGGCCCTCTAGCACAGATACGCAGTATTTT CAQRDQFGLAGVGPSSTDTQYF
TRBD2 TRBJ2-1 TRBV7-3 - TGTGCCAGCAGCCTACTAGCGGGAGCATTCGATGAGCAGTTCTTC CASSLLAGAFDEQFF
- TRBJ2-1 TRBV7-8 - TGTGCCAGCAGCTTCGGAGGGAGCTCCTACAATGAGCAGTTCTTC CASSFGGSSYNEQFF
- TRBJ1-1 TRBV19 - TGTGCCAGTATACAGAACACTGAAGCTTTCTTT CASIQNTEAFF
- TRBJ2-3 TRBV6-5 - TGTGCCAGCAGTCTACGGACAGCTAGCACAGATACGCAGTATTTT CASSLRTASTDTQYF
TRBD1 TRBJ2-1 TRBV29-1 - TGCAGCGTTGAAGGCCAGGGGGCGTCCTACAATGAGCAGTTCTTC CSVEGQGASYNEQFF
- TRBJ2-7 TRBV13 few TGTGCCAGCAGCTCATCAACCCCCGGCGAGCAGTACTTC CASSSSTPGEQYF
- TRBJ2-7 TRBV29-1 - TGCAGCGTTGGCGAGGGCTCCTACGAGCAGTACTTC CSVGEGSYEQYF
- TRBJ2-6 TRBV7-9 - TGTGCCAGCAGCCCTAGCAGCCAGGGGCAAGGGGCCAACGTCCTGACTTTC CASSPSSQGQGANVLTF
- TRBJ1-5 TRBV28 - TGTGCCAGCAGCATACAGGCGTATAGCAATCAGCCCCAGCATTTT CASSIQAYSNQPQHF
- TRBJ2-2 TRBV29-1 once TGCAGCGTTGGCCCCCCGGAGTCCGGGGAGCTGTTTTTT CSVGPPESGELFF
- TRBJ2-7 TRBV29-1 - TGCAGCGTGGCGACAGCGAAAATCTACGAGCAGTACTTC CSVATAKIYEQYF
TRBD1 TRBJ2-7 TRBV5-5 - TGTGCCAGCAGCTTGGTCGGACAGGGGTACGAGCAGTACTTC CASSLVGQGYEQYF
TRBD1 TRBJ2-7 TRBV10-3 - TGTGCCATCAGTGGGTCCGTGGACAGGGGGTCCTACGAGCAGTACTTC CAISGSVDRGSYEQYF
TRBD2 TRBJ2-1 TRBV10-3 - TGTGCCATCCTAGCGGAGCACTACAATGAGCAGTTCTTC CAILAEHYNEQFF
- TRBJ2-2 TRBV28 - TGTGCCAGCAGTTTATTGGCGGGGGCACCCACCGGGGAGCTGTTTTTT CASSLLAGAPTGELFF
TRBD1 TRBJ2-3 TRBV11-3 - TGTGCCAGCAGTTCCCGACAGGGAGAAACAGATACGCAGTATTTT CASSSRQGETDTQYF
TRBD1 TRBJ2-7 TRBV7-9 - TGTGCCAGCAGCCCGACAGGGGGAATTGACGAGCAGTACTTC CASSPTGGIDEQYF